This T cell receptor (beta chain) was identified in a study of shared clonotypes between healthy human individuals. Study-level background: CD4 naive and CD4 memory each took three plates per donor, while CD8 naive took two and CD8 memory one.

Under the authors' procedure: Filtering differed since immunoSEQ provided only junctions, with no quality scores. Data came from immunoSEQ multiplex PCR; TCRdb stores just in-frame clones and leaves some out. For V, J and clone size, that table is used; D and trimming come from the DNA. This table has roughly 1 million clones, around 78% appearing once. Study observations and caveats: Memory subsets had estimated richness that was generally smaller than that of naive subsets.

Per the germline V gene, CDR1 is SEHNR and CDR2 is FQNEAQ (reference sequence). The V gene lost 2 bases and the J gene lost 6 bases, with 5 bases spanning the gap. This CDR3 contains 11 residues. As regards this clone: What it binds is not known. The identical CDR3 is also encoded by other nucleotide sequences in the sample.

The rearrangement links TRBV7-9 to TRBJ2-7; D not certain. This receptor was identified in a man aged 18 to 35 in good health. Some clones in this sample may be carry-over from other donors' samples. Sequences were obtained from memory CD4+ T cells from PBMCs. The sample's subset: CD45RA-negative fraction. The CDR3 DNA sequence: TGTGCCAGCAGCTTATCGGGCGAGCAGTACTTC. This sequence encodes CASSLSGEQYF.